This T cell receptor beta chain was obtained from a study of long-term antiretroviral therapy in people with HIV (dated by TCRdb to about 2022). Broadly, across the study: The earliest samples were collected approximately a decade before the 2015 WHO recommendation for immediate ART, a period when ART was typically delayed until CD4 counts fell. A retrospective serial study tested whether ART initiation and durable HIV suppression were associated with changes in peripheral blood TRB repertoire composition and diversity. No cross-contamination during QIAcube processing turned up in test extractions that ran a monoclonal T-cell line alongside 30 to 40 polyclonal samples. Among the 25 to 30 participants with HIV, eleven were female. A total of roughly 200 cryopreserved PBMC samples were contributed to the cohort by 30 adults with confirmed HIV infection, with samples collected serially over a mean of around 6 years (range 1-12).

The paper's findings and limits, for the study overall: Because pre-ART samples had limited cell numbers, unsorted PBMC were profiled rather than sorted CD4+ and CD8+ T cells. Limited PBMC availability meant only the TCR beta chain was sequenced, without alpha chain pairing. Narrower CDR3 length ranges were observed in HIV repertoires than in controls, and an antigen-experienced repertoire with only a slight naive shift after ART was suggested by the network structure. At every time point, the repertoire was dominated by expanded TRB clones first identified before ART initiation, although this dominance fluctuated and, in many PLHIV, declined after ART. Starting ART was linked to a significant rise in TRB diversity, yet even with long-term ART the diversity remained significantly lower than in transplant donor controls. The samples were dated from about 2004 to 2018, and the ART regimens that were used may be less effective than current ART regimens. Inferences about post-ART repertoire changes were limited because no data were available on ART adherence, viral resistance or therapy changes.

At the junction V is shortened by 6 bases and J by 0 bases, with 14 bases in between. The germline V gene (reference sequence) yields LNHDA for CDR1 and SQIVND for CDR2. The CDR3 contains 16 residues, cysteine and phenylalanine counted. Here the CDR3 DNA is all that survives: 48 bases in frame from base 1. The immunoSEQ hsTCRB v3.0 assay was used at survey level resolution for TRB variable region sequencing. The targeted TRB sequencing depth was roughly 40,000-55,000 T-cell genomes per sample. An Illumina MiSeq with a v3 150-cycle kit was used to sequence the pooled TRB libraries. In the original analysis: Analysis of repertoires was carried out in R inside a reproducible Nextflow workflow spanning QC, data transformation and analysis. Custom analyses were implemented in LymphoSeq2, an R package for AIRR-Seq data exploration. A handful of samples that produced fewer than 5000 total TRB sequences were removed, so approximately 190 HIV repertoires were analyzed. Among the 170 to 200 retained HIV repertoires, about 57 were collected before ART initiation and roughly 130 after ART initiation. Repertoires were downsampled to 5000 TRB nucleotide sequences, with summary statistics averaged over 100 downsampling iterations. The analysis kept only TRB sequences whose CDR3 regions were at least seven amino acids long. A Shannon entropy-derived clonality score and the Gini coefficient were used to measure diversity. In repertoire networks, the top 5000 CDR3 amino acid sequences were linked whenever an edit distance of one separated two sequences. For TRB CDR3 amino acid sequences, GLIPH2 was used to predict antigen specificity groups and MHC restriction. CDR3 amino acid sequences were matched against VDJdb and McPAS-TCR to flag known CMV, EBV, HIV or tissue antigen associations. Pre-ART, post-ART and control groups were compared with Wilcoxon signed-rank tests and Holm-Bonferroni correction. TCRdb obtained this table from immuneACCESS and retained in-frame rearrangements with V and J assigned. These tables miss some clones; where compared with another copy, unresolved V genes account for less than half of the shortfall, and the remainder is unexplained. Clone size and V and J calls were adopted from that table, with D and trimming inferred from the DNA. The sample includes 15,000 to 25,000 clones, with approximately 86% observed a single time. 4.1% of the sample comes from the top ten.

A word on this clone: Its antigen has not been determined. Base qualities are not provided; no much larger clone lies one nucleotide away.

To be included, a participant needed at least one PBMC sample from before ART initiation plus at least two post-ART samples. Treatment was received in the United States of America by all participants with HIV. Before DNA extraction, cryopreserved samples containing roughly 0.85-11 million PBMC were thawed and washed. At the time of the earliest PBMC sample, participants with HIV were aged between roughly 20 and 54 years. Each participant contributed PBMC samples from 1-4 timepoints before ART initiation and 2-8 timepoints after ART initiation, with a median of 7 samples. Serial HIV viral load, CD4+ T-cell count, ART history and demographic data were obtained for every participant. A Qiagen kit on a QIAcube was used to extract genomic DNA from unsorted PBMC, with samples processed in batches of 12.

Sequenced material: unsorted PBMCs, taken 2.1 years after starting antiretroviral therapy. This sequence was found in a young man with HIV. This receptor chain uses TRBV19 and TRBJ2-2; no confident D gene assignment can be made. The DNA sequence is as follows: TGTGCCAGTAGACCATGGTTTGCGTCGAACACCGGGGAGCTGTTTTTT. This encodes CASRPWFASNTGELFF.